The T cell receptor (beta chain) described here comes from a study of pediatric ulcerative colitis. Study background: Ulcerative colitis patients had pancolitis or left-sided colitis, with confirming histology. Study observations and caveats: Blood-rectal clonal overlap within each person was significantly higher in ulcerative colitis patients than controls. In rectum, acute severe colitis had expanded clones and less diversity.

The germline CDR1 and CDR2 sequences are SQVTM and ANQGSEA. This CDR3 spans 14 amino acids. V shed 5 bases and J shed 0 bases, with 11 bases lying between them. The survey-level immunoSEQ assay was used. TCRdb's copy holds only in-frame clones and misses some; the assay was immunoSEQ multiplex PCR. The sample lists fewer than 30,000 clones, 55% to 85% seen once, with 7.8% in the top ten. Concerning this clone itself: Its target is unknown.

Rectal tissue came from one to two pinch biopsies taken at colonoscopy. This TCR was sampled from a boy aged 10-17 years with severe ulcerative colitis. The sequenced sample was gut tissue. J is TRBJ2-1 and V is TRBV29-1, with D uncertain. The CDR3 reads CSVSDNPSYNEQFF. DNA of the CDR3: TGCAGCGTTTCCGACAACCCCTCCTACAATGAGCAGTTCTTC.